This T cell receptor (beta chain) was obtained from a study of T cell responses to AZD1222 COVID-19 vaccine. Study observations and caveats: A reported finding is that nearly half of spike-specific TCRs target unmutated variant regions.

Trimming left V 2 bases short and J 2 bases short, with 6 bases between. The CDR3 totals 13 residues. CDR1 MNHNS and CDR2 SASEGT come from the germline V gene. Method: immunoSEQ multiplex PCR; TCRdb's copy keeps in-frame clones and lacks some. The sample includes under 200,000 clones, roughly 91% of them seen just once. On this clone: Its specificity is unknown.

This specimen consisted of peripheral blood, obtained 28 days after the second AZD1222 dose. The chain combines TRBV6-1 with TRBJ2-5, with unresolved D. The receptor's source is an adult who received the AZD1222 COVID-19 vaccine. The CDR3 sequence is CASSELSQETQYF. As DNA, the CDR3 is TGTGCCAGCAGTGAACTAAGTCAAGAGACCCAGTACTTC.